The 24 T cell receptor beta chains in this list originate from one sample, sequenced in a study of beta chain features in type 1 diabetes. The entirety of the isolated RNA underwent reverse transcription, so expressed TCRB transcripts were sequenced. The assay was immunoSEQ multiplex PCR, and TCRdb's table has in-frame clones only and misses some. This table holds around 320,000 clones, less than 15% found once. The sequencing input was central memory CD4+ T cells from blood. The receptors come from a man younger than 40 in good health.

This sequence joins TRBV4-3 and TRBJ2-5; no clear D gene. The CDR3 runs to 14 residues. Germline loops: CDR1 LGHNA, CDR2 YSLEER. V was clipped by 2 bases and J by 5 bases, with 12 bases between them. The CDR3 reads CASSQSLGEETQYF. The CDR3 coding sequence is TGCGCCAGCAGCCAATCTCTGGGTGAGGAGACCCAGTACTTC.

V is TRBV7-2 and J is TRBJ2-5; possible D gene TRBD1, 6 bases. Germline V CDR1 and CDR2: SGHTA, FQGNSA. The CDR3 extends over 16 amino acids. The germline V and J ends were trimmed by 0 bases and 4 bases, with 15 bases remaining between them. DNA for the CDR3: TGTGCCAGCAGCTTAGCGAGCCGACTCAGGGGAGAGACCCAGTACTTC. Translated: CASSLASRLRGETQYF. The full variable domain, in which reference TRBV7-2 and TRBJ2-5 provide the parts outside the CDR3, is GAGVSQSPSNKVTEKGKDVELRCDPISGHTALYWYRQSLGQGLEFLIYFQGNSAPDKSGLPSDRFSAERTGGSVSTLTIQRTQQEDSAVYLCASSLASRLRGETQYFGPGTRLLVL.

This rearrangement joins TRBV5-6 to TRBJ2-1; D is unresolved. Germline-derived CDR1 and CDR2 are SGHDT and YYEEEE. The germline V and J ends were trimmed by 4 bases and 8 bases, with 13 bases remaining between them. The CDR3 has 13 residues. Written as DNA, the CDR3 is TGTGCCAGCAGCACCGGACCCTCGGATGAGCAGTTCTTC. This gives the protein CASSTGPSDEQFF.

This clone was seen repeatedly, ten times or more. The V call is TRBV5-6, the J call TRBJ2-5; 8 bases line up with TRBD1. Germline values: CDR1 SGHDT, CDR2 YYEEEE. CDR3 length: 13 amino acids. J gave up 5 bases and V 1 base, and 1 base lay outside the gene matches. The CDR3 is CASSLRTGETQYF. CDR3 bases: TGTGCCAGCAGCTTGAGGACAGGGGAGACCCAGTACTTC.

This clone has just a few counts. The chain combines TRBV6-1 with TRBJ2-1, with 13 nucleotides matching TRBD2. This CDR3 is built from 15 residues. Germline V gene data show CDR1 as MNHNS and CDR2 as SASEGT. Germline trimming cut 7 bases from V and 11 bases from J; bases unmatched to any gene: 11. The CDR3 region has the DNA TGTGCCAGCACACCGAACGGACTAGCGGGAGCAAAGCAGTTCTTC. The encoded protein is CASTPNGLAGAKQFF.

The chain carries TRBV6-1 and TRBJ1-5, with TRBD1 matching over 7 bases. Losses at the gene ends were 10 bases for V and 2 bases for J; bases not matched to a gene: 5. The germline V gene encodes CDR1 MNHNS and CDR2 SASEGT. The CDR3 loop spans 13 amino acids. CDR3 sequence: CATTGVGNQPQHF. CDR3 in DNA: TGTGCCACCACAGGGGTGGGCAATCAGCCCCAGCATTTT.

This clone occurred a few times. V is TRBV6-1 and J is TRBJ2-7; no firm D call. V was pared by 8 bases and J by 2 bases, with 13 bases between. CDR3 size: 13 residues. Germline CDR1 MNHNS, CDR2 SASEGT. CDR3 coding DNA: TGTGCCAGCTTATGGACGGAAGCCTACGAGCAGTACTTC. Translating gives CASLWTEAYEQYF.

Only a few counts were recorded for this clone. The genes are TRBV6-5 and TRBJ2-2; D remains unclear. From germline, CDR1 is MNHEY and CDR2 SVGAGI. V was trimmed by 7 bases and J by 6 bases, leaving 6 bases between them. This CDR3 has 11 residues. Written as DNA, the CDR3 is TGTGCCAGCACCCGTTCCGGGGAGCTGTTTTTT. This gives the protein CASTRSGELFF.

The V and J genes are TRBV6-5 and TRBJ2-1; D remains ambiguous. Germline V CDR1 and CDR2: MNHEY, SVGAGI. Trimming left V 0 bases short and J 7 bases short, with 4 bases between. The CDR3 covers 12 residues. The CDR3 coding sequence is TGTGCCAGCAGTTACTCCCGGAATGAGCAGTTCTTC. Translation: CASSYSRNEQFF.

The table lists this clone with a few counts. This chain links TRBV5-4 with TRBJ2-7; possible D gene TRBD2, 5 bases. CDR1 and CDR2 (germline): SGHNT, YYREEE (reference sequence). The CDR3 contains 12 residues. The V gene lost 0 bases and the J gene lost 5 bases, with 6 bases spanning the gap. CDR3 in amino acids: CASSLASHEQYV. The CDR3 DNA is TGTGCCAGCAGCTTGGCTAGCCACGAGCAGTACGTC.

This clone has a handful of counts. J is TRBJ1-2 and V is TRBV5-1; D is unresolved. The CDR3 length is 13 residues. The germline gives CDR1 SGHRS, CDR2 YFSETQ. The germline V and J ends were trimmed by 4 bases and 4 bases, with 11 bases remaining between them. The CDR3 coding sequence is TGCGCCAGCAGCCCCGGCAGACTCTATGGCTACACCTTC. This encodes CASSPGRLYGYTF.

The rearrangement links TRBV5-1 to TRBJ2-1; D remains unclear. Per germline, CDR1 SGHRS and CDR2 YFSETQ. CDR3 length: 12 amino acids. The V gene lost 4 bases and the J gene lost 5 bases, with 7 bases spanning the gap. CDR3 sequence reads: CASSTQNNEQFF. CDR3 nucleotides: TGCGCCAGCAGCACACAAAACAATGAGCAGTTCTTC.

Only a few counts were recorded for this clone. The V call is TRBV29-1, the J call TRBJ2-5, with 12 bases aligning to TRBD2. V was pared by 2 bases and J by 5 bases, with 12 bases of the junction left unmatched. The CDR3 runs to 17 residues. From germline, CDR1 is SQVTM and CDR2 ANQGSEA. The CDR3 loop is CSVERWGRTSGVETQYF. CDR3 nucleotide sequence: TGCAGCGTTGAAAGGTGGGGGAGGACTAGCGGGGTGGAGACCCAGTACTTC.

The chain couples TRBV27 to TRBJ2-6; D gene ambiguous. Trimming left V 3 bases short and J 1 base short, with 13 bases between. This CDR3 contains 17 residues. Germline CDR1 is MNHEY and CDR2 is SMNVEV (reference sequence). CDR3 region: CASSLEWTVSGANVLTF. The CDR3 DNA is TGTGCCAGCAGTTTGGAATGGACGGTTTCTGGGGCCAACGTCCTGACTTTC.

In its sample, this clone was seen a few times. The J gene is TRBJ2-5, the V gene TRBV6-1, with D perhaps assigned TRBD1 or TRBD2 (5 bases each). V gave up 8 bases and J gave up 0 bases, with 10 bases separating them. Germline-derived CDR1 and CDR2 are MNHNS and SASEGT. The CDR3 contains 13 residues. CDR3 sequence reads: CASRGSHQETQYF. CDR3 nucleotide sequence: TGTGCCAGCCGGGGCAGCCACCAAGAGACCCAGTACTTC.

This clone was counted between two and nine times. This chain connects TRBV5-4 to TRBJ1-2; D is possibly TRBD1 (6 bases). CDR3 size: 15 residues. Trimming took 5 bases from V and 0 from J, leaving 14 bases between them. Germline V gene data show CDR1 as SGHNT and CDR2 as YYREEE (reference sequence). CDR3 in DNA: TGTGCCAGCAGACGAGACAGGCTAACTAACTATGGCTACACCTTC. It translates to CASRRDRLTNYGYTF. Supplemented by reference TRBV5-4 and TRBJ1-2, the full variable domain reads ETGVTQSPTHLIKTRGQQVTLRCSSQSGHNTVSWYQQALGQGPQFIFQYYREEENGRGNFPPRFSGLQFPNYSSELNVNALELDDSALYLCASRRDRLTNYGYTFGSGTRLTVV.

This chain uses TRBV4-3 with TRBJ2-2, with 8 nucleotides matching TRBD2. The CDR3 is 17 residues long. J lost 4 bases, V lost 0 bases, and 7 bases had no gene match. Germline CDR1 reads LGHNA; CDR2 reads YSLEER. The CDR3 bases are TGCGCCAGCAGCCAAGATCGGGGGGGCGCGGTCACCGGGGAGCTGTTTTTT. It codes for CASSQDRGGAVTGELFF.

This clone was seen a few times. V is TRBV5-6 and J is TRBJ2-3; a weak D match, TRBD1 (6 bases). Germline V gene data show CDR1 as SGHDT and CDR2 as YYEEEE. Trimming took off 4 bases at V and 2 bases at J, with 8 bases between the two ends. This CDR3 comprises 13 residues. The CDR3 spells CASSPGATDTQYF. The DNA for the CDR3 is TGTGCCAGCAGCCCAGGGGCCACAGATACGCAGTATTTT.

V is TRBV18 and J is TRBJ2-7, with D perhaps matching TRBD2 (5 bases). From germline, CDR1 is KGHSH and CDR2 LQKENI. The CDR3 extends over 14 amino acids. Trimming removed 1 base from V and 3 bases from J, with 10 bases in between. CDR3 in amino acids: CASSPLSGGYEQYF. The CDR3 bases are TGTGCCAGCTCACCACTGTCAGGAGGCTACGAGCAGTACTTC.

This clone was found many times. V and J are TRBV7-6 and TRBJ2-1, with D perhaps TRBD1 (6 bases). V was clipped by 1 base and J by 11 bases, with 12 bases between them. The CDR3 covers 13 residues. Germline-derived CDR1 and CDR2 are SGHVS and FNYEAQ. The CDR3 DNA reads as TGTGCCAGCAGCTTAGATCAGGGGCAGAAGCAGTTCTTC. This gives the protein CASSLDQGQKQFF.

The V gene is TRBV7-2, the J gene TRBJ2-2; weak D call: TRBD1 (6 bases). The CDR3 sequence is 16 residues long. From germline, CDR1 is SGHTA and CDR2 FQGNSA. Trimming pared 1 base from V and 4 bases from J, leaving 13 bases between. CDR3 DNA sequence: TGTGCCAGCAGCTTAGTCCAGGGGTGGGGCACCGGGGAGCTGTTTTTT. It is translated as CASSLVQGWGTGELFF.

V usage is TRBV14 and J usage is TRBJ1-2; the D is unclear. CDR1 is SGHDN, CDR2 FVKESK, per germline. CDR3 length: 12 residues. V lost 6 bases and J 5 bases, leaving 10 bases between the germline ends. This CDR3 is CASSTGLYGYTF. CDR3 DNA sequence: TGTGCCAGCAGTACGGGTTTATATGGCTACACCTTC.

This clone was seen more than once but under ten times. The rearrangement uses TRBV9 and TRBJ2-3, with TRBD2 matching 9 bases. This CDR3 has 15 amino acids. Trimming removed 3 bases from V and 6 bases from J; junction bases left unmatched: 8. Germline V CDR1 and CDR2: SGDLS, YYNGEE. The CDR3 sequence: CASSASGMSIDTQYF. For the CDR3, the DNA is TGTGCCAGCAGCGCTAGCGGGATGAGTATCGATACGCAGTATTTT.

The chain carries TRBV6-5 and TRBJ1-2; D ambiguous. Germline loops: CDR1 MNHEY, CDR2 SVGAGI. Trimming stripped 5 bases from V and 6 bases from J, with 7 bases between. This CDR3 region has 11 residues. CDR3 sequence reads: CASSPSDGYTF. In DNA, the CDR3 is TGTGCCAGCAGTCCGTCCGATGGCTACACCTTC.